This T cell receptor beta chain was documented in a study of blood T cells in healthy people across ages. Germline CDR1 is DFQATT and CDR2 is SNEGSKA (reference sequence). This CDR3 is built from 13 residues. Trimming removed 6 bases from V and 10 bases from J; junction bases left unmatched: 10. A sample-barcoded 5' primer and a J-beta primer mix were used in a second PCR of about 6 to 11 cycles. Per sample, CDR3-containing paired-end reads numbered at least 2.5 million. TCRdb re-analysed the 5' RACE reads in MiXCR, keeping a single row per CDR3 protein. The data contain 650,000 to 800,000 distinct CDR3 sequences, around 50% of them singletons. Each sample used at least 6 million PBMCs. There are a few counts of this clonotype. The antigen remains unidentified. Study-wide results and caveats: When set beside aged donors, long-lived donors presented more naive CD4+ cells and higher diversity.

The receptor comes from an elderly woman in good health. The sequencing sample was made of blood. J is TRBJ2-1 and V is TRBV20-1; TRBD1 agrees at 9 bases. The chain's CDR3 is CSARTGELYEQFF. CDR3 coding DNA: TGCAGTGCCAGGACAGGGGAATTGTACGAGCAGTTCTTC.